This TCR beta chain was captured in a study of technical replicates of blood from a few donors. TCRdb's table, derived via immunoSEQ multiplex PCR, lists solely in-frame clones and lacks some. This sample has approximately 58,000 clones; approximately 86% occur once, and the top ten carry around 5.1%. This clone was observed a single time. V was shortened by 1 base and J by 4 bases, with 5 bases between the two germline ends. The germline V gene has CDR1 SEHNR and CDR2 FQNEAQ (reference sequence). The CDR3 totals 14 residues. The rearrangement links TRBV7-9 to TRBJ1-6; unclear D gene. The sequenced material came from PBMCs. The source is a human donor in good health. Some clones in this sample may be carry-over from other donors' samples. The CDR3 nucleotides read TGTGCCAGCAGCTTAGAACAATATAATTCACCCCTCCACTTT. Translating it yields CASSLEQYNSPLHF.